The rows below give T cell receptor beta chains drawn from one sample of a study of blood T cell repertoires in COVID-19. Clones were sequenced by immunoSEQ multiplex PCR, and TCRdb holds only the in-frame ones, with some missing. This sample has about 300,000 clones; 86% occur once, and the top ten carry around 1.5%. The sequencing input was peripheral blood. Receptors originate from a woman aged 45-60 years with acute or convalescent COVID-19. Both conserved end residues are part of each CDR3. The order of the fields is CDR3 length, J gene, V gene, CDR3 protein.

13,TRBJ1-5,TRBV28,CASTRTRDQPQHF
13,TRBJ2-3,TRBV18,CASSGGTTDTQYF
14,TRBJ2-3,TRBV18,CASSPSGDSNTQYF
15,TRBJ2-5,TRBV7-2,CASSQTSGYQETQYF
16,TRBJ2-2,TRBV5-4,CASSPRGGAEAGELFF
15,TRBJ2-7,TRBV4-1,CASSQTGTGRGEQYF
15,TRBJ2-7,TRBV7-2,CASSSTPLVGYEQYF
15,TRBJ2-7,TRBV6-5,CATHTGHSIPYEQYF
15,TRBJ2-7,TRBV29-1,CSVEGGTSGSYEQYF
15,TRBJ1-3,TRBV4-2,CASSQESGQEYTIYF
16,TRBJ2-3,TRBV19,CASSPDLAGVGDTQYF
11,TRBJ2-3,TRBV19,CATSPADTQYF
14,TRBJ1-1,TRBV6-5,CASFPRGTNTEAFF
12,TRBJ2-1,TRBV5-1,CASQDGHDEQFF
14,TRBJ1-4,TRBV11-2,CASRGQGVSEKLFF
13,TRBJ2-5,TRBV19,CASSIRQGETQYF
15,TRBJ2-2,TRBV4-1,CASSRRDRELGELFF
14,TRBJ1-1,TRBV3-1/TRBV3-2,CASSQAGESTEAFF
13,TRBJ2-7,TRBV3-1/TRBV3-2,CASSQVQGSGQYF
15,TRBJ1-2,TRBV28,CASSPSGRADDGYTF
17,TRBJ1-2,TRBV19,CASSTQPPYDRVVGYTF
14,TRBJ1-2,TRBV5-6,CASSFGTGVYGYTF
14,TRBJ1-1,TRBV11-2,CASSFTGMNTEAFF
15,TRBJ2-3,TRBV5-6,CASSSAARGTDTQYF
13,TRBJ1-5,TRBV9,CASSSDSHQPQHF
12,TRBJ2-7,TRBV15,CATSRGNGEQYF
15,TRBJ1-4,TRBV7-9,CASSLGGQTNEKLFF
15,TRBJ1-5,TRBV28,CASSPTGQGNQPQHF
14,TRBJ2-7,TRBV7-8,CASSTRTGLYEQYF
15,TRBJ1-1,TRBV27,CASSFRLRGNTEAFF
13,TRBJ2-7,TRBV2,CASTREQDTEQYF
17,TRBJ2-3,TRBV7-9,CASIYGTSGTSTDTQYF
15,TRBJ2-3,TRBV7-3,CASSKEAGRKDTQYF
16,TRBJ2-3,TRBV12-5,CASGLGLAGDIDTQYF
16,TRBJ2-3,TRBV19,CASSSASSGHPDTQYF
17,TRBJ1-4,TRBV7-9,CASSLTPGQGGDEKLFF
14,TRBJ1-2,TRBV6-2/TRBV6-3,CASSLRLGQVGYTF
13,TRBJ2-4,TRBV19,CASSISNLRIQYF
16,TRBJ2-7,TRBV18,CASSPYTSGRAYEQYF
15,TRBJ2-7,TRBV5-4,CASSLALAETHEQYF
14,TRBJ1-2,TRBV5-6,CASTRMGQSYGYTF
15,TRBJ2-1,TRBV28,CASSLGLTGVGEQFF
16,TRBJ1-2,TRBV4-1,CASSQGIGTGRHGYTF
15,TRBJ2-7,TRBV6-5,CASSYSPVSSYEQYF
15,TRBJ1-1,TRBV9,CASSPRGRDNTEAFF
13,TRBJ1-1,TRBV6-1,CASSDPMNTEAFF
14,TRBJ1-5,TRBV28,CASSFSGSNQPQHF
17,TRBJ2-2,TRBV7-6,CASSFSGTGGFTGELFF
16,TRBJ2-1,TRBV11-2,CASSQGQGQPYNEQFF
14,TRBJ1-4,TRBV29-1,CSVRDITTNEKLFF
15,TRBJ1-2,TRBV7-2,CASSSLSGGTYGYTF
17,TRBJ2-1,TRBV4-1,CASSQGLAGGAYNEQFF
17,TRBJ2-7,TRBV9,CASSPTTTVSLSYEQYF
15,TRBJ2-3,TRBV4-3,CASSQDFGLTDTQYF
15,TRBJ1-1,TRBV5-1,CASSTGTGERTEAFF
18,TRBJ1-5,TRBV6-1,CASSAGTGSSVGNQPQHF
12,TRBJ2-5,TRBV28,CASMQNQETQYF
15,TRBJ2-7,TRBV9,CASSPRQGSTYEQYF
14,TRBJ1-5,TRBV7-2,CASSWTGGDQPQHF
14,TRBJ2-1,TRBV6-5,CASSPTQFMNEQFF